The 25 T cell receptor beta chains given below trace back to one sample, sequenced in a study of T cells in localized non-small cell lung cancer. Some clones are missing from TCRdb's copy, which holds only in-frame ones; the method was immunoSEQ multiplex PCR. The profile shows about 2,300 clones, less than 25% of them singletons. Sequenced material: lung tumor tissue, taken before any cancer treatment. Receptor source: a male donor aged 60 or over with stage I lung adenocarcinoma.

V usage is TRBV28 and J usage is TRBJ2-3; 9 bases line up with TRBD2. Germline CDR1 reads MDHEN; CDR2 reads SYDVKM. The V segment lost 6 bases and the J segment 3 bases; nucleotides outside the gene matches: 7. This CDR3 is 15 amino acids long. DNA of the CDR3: TGTGCCAGCAGCATTAGCGGGAGTCGGACAGATACGCAGTATTTT. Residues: CASSISGSRTDTQYF.

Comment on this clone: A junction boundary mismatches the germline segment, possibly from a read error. The CDR3 region is CASGDGILVSGANVLTF. The CDR3 DNA reads as TGTGCCAGCGGTGACGGGATCCTAGTCTCTGGTGCCAACGTCCTGACTTTC. The rearrangement joins TRBV11-3 to TRBJ2-6; D possibly corresponds to TRBD2 (5 bases). Germline V gives CDR1 SGHNT, CDR2 YENEEA. This CDR3 is 17 amino acids long.

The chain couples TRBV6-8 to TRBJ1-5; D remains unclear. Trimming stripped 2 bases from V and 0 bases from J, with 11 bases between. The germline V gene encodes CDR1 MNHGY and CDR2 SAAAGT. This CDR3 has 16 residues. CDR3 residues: CASSYGQDYSNQPQHF. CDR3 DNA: TGTGCCAGCAGTTACGGGCAGGATTATAGCAATCAGCCCCAGCATTTT.

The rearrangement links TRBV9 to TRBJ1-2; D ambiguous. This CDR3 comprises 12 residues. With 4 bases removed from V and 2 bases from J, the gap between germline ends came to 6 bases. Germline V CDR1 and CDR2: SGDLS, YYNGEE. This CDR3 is CASSQENYGYTF. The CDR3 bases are TGTGCCAGCAGCCAGGAGAACTATGGCTACACCTTC.

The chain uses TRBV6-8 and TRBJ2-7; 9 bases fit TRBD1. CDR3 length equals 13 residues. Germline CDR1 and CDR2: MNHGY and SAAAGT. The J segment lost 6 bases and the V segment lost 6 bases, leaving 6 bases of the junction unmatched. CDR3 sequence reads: CASSRQGGSEQYF. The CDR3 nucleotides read TGTGCCAGCAGCAGACAGGGGGGTTCCGAGCAGTACTTC.

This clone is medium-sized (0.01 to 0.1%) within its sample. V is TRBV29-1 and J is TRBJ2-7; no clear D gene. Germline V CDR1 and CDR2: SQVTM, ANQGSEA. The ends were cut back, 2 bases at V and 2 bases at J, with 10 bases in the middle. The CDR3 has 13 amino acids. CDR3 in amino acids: CSVESPGTYEQYF. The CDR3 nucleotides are TGCAGCGTTGAAAGTCCAGGTACCTACGAGCAGTACTTC.

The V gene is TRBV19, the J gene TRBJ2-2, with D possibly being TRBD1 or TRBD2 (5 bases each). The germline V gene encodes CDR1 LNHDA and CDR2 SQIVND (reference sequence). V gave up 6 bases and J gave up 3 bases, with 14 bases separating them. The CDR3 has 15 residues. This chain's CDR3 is CASRGESGDTGELFF. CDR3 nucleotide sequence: TGTGCCAGTAGAGGGGAGAGCGGAGACACCGGGGAGCTGTTTTTT.

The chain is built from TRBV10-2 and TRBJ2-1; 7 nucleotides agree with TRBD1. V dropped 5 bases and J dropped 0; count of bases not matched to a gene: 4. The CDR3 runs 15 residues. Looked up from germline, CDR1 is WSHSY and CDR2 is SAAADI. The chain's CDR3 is CASSPDRDSYNEQFF. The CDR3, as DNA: TGCGCCAGCAGTCCCGACAGGGACTCCTACAATGAGCAGTTCTTC.

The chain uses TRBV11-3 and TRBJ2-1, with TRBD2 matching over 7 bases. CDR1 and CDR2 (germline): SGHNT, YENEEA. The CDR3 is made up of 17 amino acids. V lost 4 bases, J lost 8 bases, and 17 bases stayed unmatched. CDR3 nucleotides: TGTGCCAGCAGCTCCTTAAGAGCGGGGATTGAAGGCGATGAGCAGTTCTTC. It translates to CASSSLRAGIEGDEQFF.

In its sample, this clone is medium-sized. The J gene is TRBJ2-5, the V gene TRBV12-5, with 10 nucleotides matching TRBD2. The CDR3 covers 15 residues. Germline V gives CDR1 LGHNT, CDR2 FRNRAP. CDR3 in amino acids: CASTLRTSGEETQYF. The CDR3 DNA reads TGTGCCAGCACCTTGAGGACTAGCGGAGAAGAGACCCAGTACTTC.

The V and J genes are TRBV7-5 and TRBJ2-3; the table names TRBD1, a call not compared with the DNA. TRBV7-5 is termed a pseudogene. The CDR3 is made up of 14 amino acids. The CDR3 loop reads CASRLGGPADTQYF. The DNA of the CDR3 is TGTGCCAGCAGATTAGGGGGGCCCGCAGATACGCAGTATTTT.

Here the CDR3 reads CASSQDQLGLAGEETQYF. CDR3 bases: TGTGCCAGCAGCCAAGATCAGCTAGGACTAGCGGGAGAAGAGACCCAGTACTTC. The rearrangement uses TRBV14 and TRBJ2-5, with 13 bases aligning to TRBD2. The CDR3 is made up of 18 amino acids. In germline, CDR1 is SGHDN, CDR2 FVKESK. J gave up 3 bases and V 0 bases, and 7 bases lay outside the gene matches. The full variable domain, its missing parts supplied by reference TRBV14 and TRBJ2-5, is EAGVTQFPSHSVIEKGQTVTLRCDPISGHDNLYWYRRVMGKEIKFLLHFVKESKQDESGMPNNRFLAERTGGTYSTLKVQPAELEDSGVYFCASSQDQLGLAGEETQYFGPGTRLLVL.

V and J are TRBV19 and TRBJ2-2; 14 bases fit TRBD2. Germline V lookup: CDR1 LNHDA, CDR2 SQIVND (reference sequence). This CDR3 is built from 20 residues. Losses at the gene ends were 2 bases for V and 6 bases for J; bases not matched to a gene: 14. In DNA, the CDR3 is TGTGCCAGTAGTATAAGGACAGGGGGACTAGCGGGAGCCGACTCCGGGGAGCTGTTTTTT. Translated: CASSIRTGGLAGADSGELFF.

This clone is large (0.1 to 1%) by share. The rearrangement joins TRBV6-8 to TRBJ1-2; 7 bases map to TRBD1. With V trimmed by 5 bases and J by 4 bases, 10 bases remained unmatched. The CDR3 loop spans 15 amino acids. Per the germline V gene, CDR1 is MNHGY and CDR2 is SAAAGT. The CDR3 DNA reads TGTGCCAGCAGTGACACATCACAGGGGATCTATGGCTACACCTTC. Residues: CASSDTSQGIYGYTF.

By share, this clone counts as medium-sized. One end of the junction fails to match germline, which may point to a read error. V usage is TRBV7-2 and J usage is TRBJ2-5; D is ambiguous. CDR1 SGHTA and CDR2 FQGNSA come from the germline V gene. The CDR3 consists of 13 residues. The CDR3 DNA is TGTGCTAGCAGCCCCCTTCCTGAGGAGACCCAGTACTTC. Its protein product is CASSPLPEETQYF.

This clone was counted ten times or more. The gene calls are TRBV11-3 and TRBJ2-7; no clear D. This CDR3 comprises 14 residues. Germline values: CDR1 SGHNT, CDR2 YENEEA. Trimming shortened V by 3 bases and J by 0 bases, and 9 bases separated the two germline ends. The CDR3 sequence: CASSLADGSYEQYF. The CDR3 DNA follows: TGTGCCAGCAGCTTGGCGGACGGCTCCTACGAGCAGTACTTC. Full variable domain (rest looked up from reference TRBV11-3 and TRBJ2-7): EAGVVQSPRYKIIEKKQPVAFWCNPISGHNTLYWYLQNLGQGPELLIRYENEEAVDDSQLPKDRFSAERLKGVDSTLKIQPAELGDSAVYLCASSLADGSYEQYFGPGTRLTVT.

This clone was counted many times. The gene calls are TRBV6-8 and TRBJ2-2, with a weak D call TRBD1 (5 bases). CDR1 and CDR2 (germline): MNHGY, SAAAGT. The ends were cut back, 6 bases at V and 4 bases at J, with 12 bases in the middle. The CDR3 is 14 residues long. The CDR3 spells CASRQGIRTGELFF. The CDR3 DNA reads TGTGCCAGCAGGCAGGGTATTCGCACCGGGGAGCTGTTTTTT.

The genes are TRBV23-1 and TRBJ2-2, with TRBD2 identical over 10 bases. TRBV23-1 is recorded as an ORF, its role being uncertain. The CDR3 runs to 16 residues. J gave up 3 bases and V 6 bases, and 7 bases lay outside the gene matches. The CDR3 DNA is TGCGCCAGCAGGGGTAGCGGGGGGATAGACACCGGGGAGCTGTTTTTT. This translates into CASRGSGGIDTGELFF.

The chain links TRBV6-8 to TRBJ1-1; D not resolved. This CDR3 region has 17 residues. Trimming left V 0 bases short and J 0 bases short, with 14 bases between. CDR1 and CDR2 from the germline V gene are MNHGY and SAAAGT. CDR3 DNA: TGTGCCAGCAGTTACTCGGGGAACTTGGATGTGAACACTGAAGCTTTCTTT. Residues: CASSYSGNLDVNTEAFF.

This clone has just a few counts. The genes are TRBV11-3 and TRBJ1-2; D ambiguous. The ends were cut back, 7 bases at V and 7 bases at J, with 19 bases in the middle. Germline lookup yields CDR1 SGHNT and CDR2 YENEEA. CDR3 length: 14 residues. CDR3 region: CASNSPPLDGGYTF. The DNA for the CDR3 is TGTGCCAGCAACTCACCCCCATTAGATGGTGGCTACACCTTC.

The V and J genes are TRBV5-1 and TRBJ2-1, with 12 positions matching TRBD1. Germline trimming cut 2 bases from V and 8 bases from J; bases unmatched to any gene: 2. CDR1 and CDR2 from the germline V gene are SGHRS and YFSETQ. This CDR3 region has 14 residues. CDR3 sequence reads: CASSFGTGGDEQFF. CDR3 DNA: TGCGCCAGCAGCTTTGGGACAGGGGGCGATGAGCAGTTCTTC.

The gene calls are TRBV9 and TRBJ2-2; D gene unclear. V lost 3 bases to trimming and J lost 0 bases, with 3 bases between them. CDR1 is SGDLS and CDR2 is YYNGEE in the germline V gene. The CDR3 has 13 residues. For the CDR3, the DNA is TGTGCCAGCAGCGGGTCGAACACCGGGGAGCTGTTTTTT. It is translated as CASSGSNTGELFF.

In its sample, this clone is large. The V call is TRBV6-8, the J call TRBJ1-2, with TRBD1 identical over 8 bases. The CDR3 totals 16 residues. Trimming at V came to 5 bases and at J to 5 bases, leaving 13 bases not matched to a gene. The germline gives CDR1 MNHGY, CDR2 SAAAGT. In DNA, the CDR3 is TGTGCCAGCAGTGACACGGGACAGGCGCCTTTTTATGGCTACACCTTC. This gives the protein CASSDTGQAPFYGYTF.

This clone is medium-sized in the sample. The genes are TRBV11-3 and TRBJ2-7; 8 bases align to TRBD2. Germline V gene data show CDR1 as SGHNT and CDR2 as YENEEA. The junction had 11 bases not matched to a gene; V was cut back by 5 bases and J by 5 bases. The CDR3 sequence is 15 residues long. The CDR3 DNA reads TGTGCCAGCAGCCCTCAGAGCGGGAGTTCCGACGAGCAGTACTTC. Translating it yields CASSPQSGSSDEQYF.

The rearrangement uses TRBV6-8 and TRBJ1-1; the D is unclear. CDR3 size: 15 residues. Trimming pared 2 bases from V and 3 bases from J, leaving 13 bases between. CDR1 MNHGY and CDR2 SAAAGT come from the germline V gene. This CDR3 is CASSYPREGDTEAFF. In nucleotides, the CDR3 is TGTGCCAGCAGTTACCCGAGGGAGGGCGACACTGAAGCTTTCTTT.